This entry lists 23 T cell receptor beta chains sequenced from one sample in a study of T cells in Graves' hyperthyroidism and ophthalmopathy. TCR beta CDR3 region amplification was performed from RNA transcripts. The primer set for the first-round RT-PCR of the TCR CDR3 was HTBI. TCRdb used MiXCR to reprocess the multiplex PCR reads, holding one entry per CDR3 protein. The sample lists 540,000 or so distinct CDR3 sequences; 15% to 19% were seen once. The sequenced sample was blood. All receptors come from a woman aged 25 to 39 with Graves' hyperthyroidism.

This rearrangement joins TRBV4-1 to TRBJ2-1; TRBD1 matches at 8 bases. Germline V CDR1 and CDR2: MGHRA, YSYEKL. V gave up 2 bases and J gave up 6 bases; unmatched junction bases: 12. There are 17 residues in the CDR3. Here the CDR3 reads CASSQTRTGRNSNEQFF. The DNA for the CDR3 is TGCGCCAGCAGCCAAACCCGGACAGGGAGGAACTCCAATGAGCAGTTCTTC.

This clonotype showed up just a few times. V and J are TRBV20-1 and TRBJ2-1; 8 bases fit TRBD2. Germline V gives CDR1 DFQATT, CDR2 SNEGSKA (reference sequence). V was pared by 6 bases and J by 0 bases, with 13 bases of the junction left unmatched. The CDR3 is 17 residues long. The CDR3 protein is CSAMGASGYSSYNEQFF. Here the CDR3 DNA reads TGCAGTGCAATGGGGGCTAGCGGGTATAGCTCCTACAATGAGCAGTTCTTC.

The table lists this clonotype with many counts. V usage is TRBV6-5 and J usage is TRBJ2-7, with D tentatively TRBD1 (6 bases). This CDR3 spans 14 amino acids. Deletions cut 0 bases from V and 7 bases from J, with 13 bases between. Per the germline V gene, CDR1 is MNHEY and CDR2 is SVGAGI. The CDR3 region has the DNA TGTGCCAGCAGTTACTCTTACAGGGCGGGTGAGCAGTACTTC. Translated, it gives CASSYSYRAGEQYF.

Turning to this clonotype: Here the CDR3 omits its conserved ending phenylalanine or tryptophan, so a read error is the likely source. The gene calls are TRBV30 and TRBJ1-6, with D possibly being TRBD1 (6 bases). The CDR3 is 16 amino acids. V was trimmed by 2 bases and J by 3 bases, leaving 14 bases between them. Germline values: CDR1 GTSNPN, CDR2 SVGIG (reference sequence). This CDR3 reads CAWSRGGGIYNSPLHL. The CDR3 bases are TGTGCCTGGAGTCGGGGAGGGGGGATCTATAATTCACCCCTCCACCTT.

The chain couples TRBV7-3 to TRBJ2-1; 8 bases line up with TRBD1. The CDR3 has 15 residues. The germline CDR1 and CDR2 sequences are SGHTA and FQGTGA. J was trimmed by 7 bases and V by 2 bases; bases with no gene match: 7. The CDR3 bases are TGTGCCAGCAGCTTAGGACAGGGCATCGGGAATGAGCAGTTCTTC. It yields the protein CASSLGQGIGNEQFF. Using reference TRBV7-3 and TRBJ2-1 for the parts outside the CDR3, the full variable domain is GAGVSQTPSNKVTEKGKYVELRCDPISGHTALYWYRQSLGQGPEFLIYFQGTGAADDSGLPNDRFFAVRPEGSVSTLKIQRTERGDSAVYLCASSLGQGIGNEQFFGPGTRLTVL.

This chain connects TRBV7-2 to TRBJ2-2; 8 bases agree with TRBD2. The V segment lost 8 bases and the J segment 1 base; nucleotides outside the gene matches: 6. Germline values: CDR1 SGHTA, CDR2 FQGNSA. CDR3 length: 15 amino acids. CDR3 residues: CASHGGLENTGELFF. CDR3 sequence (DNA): TGTGCCAGCCACGGGGGACTAGAGAACACCGGGGAGCTGTTTTTT. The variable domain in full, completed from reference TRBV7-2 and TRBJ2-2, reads GAGVSQSPSNKVTEKGKDVELRCDPISGHTALYWYRQSLGQGLEFLIYFQGNSAPDKSGLPSDRFSAERTGGSVSTLTIQRTQQEDSAVYLCASHGGLENTGELFFGEGSRLTVL.

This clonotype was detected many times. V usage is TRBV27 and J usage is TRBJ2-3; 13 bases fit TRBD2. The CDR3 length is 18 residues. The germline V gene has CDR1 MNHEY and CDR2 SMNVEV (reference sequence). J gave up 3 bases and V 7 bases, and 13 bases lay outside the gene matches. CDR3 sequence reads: CASTGLAGVSAQTDTQYF. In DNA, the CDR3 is TGTGCCAGCACCGGACTAGCGGGAGTGTCAGCACAGACAGATACGCAGTATTTT.

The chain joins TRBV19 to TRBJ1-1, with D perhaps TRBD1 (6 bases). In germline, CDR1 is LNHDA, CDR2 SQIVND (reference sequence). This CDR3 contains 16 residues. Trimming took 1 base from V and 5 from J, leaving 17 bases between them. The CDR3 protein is CASSIGGTYIPTEAFF. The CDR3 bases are TGTGCCAGTAGTATAGGGGGGACATATATCCCGACTGAAGCTTTCTTT.

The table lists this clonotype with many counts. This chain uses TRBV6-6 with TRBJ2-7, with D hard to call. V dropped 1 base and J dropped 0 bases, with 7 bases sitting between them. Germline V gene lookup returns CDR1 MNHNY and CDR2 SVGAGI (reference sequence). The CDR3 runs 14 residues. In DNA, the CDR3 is TGTGCCAGCAGTTACTTCGGGTACTCCTACGAGCAGTACTTC. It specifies CASSYFGYSYEQYF.

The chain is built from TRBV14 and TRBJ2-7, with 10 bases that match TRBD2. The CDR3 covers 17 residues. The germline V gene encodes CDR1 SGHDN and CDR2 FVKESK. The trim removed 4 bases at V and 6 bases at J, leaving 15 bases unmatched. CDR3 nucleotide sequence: TGTGCCAGCAGCCCTTCAGTAGCGGGAGGTTTAAGATGCGAGCAGTACTTC. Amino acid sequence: CASSPSVAGGLRCEQYF.

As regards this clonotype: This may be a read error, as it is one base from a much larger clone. This chain's CDR3 is CACSPLQGAAATQYF. The CDR3 coding sequence is TGTGCCTGCAGCCCGTTGCAGGGGGCGGCCGCTACGCAGTATTTT. The chain links TRBV7-9 to TRBJ2-3; TRBD1 matches at 8 bases. The CDR3 totals 15 residues. The germline CDR1 and CDR2 sequences are SEHNR and FQNEAQ (reference sequence).

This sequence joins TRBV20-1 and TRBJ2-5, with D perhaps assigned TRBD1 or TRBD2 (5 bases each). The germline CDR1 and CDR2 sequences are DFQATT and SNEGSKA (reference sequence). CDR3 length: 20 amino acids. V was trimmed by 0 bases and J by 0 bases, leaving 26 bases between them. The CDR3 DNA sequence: TGCAGTGCTAGAGATGAGCCGGGGCCTAGTTCAGTAGTGTACCAAGAGACCCAGTACTTC. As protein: CSARDEPGPSSVVYQETQYF.

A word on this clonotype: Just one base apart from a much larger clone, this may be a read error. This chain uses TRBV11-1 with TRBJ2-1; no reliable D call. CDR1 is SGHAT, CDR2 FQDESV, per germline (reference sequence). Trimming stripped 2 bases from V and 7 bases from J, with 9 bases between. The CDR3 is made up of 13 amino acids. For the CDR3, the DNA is TGTGCCAGCAGCTTATGGGATGGGAATGAGCAGTTCTTC. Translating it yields CASSLWDGNEQFF.

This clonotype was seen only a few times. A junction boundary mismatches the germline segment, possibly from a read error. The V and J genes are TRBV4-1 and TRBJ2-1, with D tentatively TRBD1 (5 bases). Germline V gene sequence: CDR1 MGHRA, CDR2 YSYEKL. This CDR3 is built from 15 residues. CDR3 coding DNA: TGCGCCAGCAGACAAGTAGCAGGGATCTACAATGAGCAGTTCTTC. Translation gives CASRQVAGIYNEQFF.

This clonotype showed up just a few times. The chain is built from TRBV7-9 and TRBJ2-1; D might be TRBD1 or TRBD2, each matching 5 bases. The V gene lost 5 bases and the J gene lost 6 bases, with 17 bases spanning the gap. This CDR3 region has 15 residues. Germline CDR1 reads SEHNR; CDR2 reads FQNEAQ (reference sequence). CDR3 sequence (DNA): TGTGCCAGCAGCCCAGTCAGGGTTCGGGGCAATGAGCAGTTCTTC. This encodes CASSPVRVRGNEQFF.

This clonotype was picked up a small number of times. The CDR3 spells CAISEDYLGTEAFF. DNA for the CDR3: TGTGCCATCAGTGAGGATTACTTGGGCACTGAAGCTTTCTTT. This chain links TRBV10-3 with TRBJ1-1; D is ambiguous. V was pared by 2 bases and J by 4 bases, with 11 bases between. The CDR3 sequence is 14 residues long. CDR1 is ENHRY and CDR2 is SYGVKD in the germline V gene.

The CDR3 reads CASSRQEEGEYF. As DNA, the CDR3 is TGTGCCAGCAGCAGACAAGAGGAGGGCGAGTACTTC. The J gene is TRBJ2-5, the V gene TRBV7-9; weak D call: TRBD2 (6 bases). Deletions cut 5 bases from V and 12 bases from J, with 16 bases between. Germline CDR1 SEHNR, CDR2 FQNEAQ (reference sequence). This CDR3 has 12 residues.

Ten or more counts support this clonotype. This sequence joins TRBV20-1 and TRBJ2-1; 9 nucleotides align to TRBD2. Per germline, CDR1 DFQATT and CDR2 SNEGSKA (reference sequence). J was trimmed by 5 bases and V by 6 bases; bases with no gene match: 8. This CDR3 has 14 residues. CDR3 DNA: TGCAGTGCCCCACTAGCGGGTAATAACAATGAGCAGTTCTTC. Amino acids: CSAPLAGNNNEQFF.

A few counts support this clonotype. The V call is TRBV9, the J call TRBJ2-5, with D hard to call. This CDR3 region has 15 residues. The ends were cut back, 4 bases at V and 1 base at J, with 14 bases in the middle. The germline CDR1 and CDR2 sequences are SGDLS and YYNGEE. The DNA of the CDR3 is TGTGCCAGCAGCCCCACCAGTTTCCCCCAAGAGACCCAGTACTTC. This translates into CASSPTSFPQETQYF.

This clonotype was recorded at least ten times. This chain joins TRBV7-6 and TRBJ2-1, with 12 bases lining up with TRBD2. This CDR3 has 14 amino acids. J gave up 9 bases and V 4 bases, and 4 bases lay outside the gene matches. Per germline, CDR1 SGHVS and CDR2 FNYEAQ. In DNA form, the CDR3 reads TGTGCCAGCAGCTACTCACTAGCGGGAGGTGAGCAGTTCTTC. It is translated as CASSYSLAGGEQFF.

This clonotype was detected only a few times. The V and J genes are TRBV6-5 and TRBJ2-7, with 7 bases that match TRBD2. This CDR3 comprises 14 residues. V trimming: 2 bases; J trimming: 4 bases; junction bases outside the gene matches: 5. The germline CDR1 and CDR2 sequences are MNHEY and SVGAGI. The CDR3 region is CASSYDAGEYEQYF. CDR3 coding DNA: TGTGCCAGCAGTTACGACGCGGGAGAGTACGAGCAGTACTTC.

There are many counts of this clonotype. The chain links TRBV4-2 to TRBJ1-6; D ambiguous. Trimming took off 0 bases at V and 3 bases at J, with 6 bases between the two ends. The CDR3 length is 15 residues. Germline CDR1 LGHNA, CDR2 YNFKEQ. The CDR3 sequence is CASSQDRGYNSPLHF. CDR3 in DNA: TGTGCCAGCAGCCAAGATCGGGGCTATAATTCACCCCTCCACTTT.

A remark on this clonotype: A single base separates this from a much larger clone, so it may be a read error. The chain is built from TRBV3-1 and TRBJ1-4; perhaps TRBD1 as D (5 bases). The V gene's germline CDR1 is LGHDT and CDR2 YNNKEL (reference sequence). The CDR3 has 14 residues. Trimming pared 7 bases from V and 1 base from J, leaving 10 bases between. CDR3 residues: CASIPQGTNEKLFF. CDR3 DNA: TGTGCCAGCATTCCCCAGGGAACTAATGAAAAACTGTTTTTT.